This T cell receptor beta chain originates from a study of regulatory T cells in long-lasting Graves disease. Building of the TCR beta libraries involved iRepertoire HTBI primers and Arm-PCR of CDR3 regions. TCRdb used MiXCR to reprocess the multiplex PCR reads, holding one entry per CDR3 protein. The table lists roughly 380,000 distinct CDR3 sequences, 15% of them singletons, with about 20% in the top ten. The time point is: newly diagnosed GD, antithyroid drugs for less than 3 months. The TCR library was made from RNA extracted from PBMCs. Each patient gave approximately 8.1 milliliters of EDTA-anticoagulated peripheral blood. The sample holds many counts of this clonotype. With 4 bases removed from V and 1 base from J, the gap between germline ends came to 9 bases. CDR3 size: 14 residues. Germline CDR1 reads SGHDT; CDR2 reads YYEEEE.

The chain links TRBV5-6 to TRBJ1-5; D gene uncertain. The clonotype originates from a female donor with Graves disease. The source material was peripheral blood mononuclear cells (PBMCs), sampled at new diagnosis, from a patient treated with antithyroid drugs. The CDR3 nucleotides read TGTGCCAGCAGCGCCTTCCTCAGCAATCAGCCCCAGCATTTT. Amino acid sequence: CASSAFLSNQPQHF.